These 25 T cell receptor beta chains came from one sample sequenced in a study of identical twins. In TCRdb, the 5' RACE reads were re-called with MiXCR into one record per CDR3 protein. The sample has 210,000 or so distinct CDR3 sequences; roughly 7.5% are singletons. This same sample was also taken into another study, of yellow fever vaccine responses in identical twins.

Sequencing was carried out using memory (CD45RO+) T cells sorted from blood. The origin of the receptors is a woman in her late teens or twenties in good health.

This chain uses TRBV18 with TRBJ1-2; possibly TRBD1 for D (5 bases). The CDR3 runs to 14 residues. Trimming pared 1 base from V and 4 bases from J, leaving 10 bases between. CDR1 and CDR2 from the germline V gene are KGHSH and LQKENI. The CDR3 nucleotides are TGTGCCAGCTCACCACTGGGGGATAGCTATGGCTACACCTTC. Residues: CASSPLGDSYGYTF.

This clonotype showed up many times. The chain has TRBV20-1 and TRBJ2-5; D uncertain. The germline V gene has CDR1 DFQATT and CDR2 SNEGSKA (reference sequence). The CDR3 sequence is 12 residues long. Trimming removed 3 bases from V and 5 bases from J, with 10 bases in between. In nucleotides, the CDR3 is TGCAGTGCTAGTTCCGGGTGGGAGACCCAGTACTTC. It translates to CSASSGWETQYF.

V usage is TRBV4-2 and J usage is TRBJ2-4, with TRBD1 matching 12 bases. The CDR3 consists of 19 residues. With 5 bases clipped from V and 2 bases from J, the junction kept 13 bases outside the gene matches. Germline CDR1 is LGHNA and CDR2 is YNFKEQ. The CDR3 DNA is TGTGCCAGCAGCGCAAACTCCGGGACAGGGGGCGGGTCCAAAAACATTCAGTACTTC. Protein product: CASSANSGTGGGSKNIQYF.

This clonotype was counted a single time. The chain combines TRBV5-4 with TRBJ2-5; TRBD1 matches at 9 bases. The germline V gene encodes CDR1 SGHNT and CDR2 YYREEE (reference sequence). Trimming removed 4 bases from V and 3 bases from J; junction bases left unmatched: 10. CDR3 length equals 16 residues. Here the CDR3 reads CASSPEPGQGKETQYF. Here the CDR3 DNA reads TGTGCCAGCAGCCCGGAACCGGGACAGGGAAAAGAGACCCAGTACTTC.

The CDR3 protein is CATSSGLGYEQYF. The DNA of the CDR3 is TGTGCCACCAGTTCCGGGTTGGGTTACGAGCAGTACTTC. This chain uses TRBV15 with TRBJ2-7; D is uncertain. This CDR3 comprises 13 residues. Germline V gives CDR1 LNHNV, CDR2 YYDKDF (reference sequence). Between the trimmed V and J ends, which lost 6 bases and 4 bases, there was a span of 13 bases.

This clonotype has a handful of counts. This CDR3 reads CASRLGLAGGVSEQYF. DNA of the CDR3: TGTGCCAGCAGACTTGGACTAGCGGGAGGGGTAAGCGAGCAGTACTTC. The chain uses TRBV7-2 and TRBJ2-7; 15 nucleotides agree with TRBD2. Germline CDR1 SGHTA, CDR2 FQGNSA. Trimming at V came to 6 bases and at J to 6 bases, leaving 9 bases not matched to a gene. This CDR3 has 16 residues.

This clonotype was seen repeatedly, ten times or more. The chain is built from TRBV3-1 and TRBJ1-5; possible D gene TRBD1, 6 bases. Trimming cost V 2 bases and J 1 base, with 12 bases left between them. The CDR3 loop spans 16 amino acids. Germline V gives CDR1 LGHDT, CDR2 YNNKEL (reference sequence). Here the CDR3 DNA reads TGTGCCAGCAGCCAATCGGGGGGGCCAAGCAATCAGCCCCAGCATTTT. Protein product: CASSQSGGPSNQPQHF. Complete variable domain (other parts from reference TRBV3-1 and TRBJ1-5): DTAVSQTPKYLVTQMGNDKSIKCEQNLGHDTMYWYKQDSKKFLKIMFSYNNKELIINETVPNRFSPKSPDKAHLNLHINSLELGDSAVYFCASSQSGGPSNQPQHFGDGTRLSIL.

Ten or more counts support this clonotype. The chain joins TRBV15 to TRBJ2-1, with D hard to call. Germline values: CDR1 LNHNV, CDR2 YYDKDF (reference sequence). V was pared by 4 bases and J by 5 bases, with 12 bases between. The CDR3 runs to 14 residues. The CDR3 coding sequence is TGTGCCACCAGCAACGGCTATGGCCACAATGAGCAGTTCTTC. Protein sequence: CATSNGYGHNEQFF. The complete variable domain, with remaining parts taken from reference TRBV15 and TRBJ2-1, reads DAMVIQNPRYQVTQFGKPVTLSCSQTLNHNVMYWYQQKSSQAPKLLFHYYDKDFNNEADTPDNFQSRRPNTSFCFLDIRSPGLGDTAMYLCATSNGYGHNEQFFGPGTRLTVL.

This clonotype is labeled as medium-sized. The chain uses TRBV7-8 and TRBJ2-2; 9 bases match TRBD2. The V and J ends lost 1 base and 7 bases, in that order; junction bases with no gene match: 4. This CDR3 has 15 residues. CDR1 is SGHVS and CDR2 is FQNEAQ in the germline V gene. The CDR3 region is CASSLELAGHGELFF. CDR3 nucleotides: TGTGCCAGCAGCTTAGAGCTAGCGGGGCACGGGGAGCTGTTTTTT.

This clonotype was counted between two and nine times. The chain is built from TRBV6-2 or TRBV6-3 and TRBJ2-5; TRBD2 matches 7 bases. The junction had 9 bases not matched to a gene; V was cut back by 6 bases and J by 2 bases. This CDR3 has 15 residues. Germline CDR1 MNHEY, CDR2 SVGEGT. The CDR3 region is CASSWGGPSQETQYF. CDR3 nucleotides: TGTGCCAGCAGCTGGGGGGGACCTTCACAAGAGACCCAGTACTTC.

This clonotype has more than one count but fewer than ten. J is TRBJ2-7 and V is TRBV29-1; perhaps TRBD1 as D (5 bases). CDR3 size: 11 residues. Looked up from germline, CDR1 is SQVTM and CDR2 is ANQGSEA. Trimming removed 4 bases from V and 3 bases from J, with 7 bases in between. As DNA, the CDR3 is TGCAGCGTTGCCCAGGGCTACGAGCAGTACTTC. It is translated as CSVAQGYEQYF.

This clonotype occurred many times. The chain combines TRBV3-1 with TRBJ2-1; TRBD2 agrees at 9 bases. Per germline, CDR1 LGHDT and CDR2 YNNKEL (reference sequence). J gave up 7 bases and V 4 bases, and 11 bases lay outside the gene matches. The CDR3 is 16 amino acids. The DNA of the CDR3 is TGTGCCAGCAGCCTGCAGGGCGGGGGGGACAAAAATGAGCAGTTCTTC. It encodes CASSLQGGGDKNEQFF.

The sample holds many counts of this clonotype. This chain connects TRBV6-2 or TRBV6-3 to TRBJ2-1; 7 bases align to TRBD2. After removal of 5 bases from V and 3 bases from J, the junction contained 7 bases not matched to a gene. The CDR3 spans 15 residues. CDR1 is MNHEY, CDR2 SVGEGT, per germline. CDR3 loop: CASSPYSGIYNEQFF. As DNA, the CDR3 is TGTGCCAGCAGTCCTTACAGCGGGATCTACAATGAGCAGTTCTTC.

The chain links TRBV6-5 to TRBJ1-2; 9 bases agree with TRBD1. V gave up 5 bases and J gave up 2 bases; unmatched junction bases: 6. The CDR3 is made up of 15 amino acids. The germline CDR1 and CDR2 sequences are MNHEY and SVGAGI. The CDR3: CASSNRQGENYGYTF. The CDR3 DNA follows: TGTGCCAGCAGTAACCGACAGGGGGAGAACTATGGCTACACCTTC.

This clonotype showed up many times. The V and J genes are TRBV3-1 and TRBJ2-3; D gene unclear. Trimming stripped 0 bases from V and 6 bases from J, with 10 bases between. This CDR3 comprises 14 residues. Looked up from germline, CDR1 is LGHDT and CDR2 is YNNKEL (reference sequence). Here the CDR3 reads CASSQEEVRDTQYF. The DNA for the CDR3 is TGTGCCAGCAGCCAAGAGGAAGTGAGGGATACGCAGTATTTT.

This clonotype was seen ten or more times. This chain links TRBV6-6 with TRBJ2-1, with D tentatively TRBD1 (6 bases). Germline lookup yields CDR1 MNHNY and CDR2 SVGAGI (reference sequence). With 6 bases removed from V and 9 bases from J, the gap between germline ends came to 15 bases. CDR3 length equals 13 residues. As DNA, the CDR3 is TGTGCCAGCAGCAGGGGTGGGCTCGGTGAGCAGTTCTTC. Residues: CASSRGGLGEQFF.

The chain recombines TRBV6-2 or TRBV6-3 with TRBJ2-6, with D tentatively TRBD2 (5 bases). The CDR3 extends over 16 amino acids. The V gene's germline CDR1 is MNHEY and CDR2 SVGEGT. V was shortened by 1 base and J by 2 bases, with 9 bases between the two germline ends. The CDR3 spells CASSYLPGTGANVLTF. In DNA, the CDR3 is TGTGCCAGCAGTTACTTACCCGGGACTGGGGCCAACGTCCTGACTTTC.

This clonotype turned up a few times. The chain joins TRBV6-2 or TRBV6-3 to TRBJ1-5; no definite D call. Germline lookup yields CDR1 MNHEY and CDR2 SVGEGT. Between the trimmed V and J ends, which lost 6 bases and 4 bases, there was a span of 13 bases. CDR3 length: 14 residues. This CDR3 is CASRSGILNQPQHF. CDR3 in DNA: TGTGCCAGCAGATCCGGGATTCTTAATCAGCCCCAGCATTTT.

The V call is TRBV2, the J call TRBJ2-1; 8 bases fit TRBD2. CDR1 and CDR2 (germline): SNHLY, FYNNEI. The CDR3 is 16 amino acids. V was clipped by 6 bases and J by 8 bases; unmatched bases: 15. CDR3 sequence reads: CASRTGGAWPIDEQFF. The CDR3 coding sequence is TGTGCCAGCAGGACCGGGGGGGCTTGGCCCATCGATGAGCAGTTCTTC.

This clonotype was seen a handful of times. Here the CDR3 reads CASSQEGGRGKYF. CDR3 coding DNA: TGTGCCAGCAGCCAAGAGGGAGGTCGAGGGAAGTACTTC. This chain links TRBV3-1 with TRBJ2-7, with D maybe TRBD2 (6 bases). The V end lost 0 bases, the J end lost 11 bases, and 14 bases lay between the germline ends. CDR1 is LGHDT and CDR2 is YNNKEL in the germline V gene (reference sequence). The CDR3 consists of 13 residues.

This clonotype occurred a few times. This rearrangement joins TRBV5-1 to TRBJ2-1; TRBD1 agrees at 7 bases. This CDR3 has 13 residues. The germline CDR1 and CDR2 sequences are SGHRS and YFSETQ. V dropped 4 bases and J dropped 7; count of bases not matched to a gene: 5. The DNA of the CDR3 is TGCGCCAGCAGCCCCCGGGACAGAAATGAGCAGTTCTTC. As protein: CASSPRDRNEQFF.

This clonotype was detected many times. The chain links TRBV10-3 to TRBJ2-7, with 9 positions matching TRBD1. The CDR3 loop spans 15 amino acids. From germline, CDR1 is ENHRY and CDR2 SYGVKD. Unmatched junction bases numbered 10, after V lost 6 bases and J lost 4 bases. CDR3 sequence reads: CAIRNSLDRGYEQYF. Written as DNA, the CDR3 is TGTGCCATCAGAAACAGCTTGGACAGGGGTTACGAGCAGTACTTC.

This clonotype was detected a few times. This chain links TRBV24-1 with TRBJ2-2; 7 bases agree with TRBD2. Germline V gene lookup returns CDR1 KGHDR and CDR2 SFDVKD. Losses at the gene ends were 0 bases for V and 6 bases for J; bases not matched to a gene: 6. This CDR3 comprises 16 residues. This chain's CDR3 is CATSDLEGGPSGELFF. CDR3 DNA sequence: TGTGCCACCAGTGATTTGGAGGGAGGGCCCTCCGGGGAGCTGTTTTTT.

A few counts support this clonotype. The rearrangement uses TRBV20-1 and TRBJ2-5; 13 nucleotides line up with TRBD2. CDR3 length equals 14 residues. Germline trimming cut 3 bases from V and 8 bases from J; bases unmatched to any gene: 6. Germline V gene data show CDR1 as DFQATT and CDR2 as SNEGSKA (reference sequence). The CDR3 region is CSASTSGGASTQYF. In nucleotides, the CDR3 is TGCAGTGCTAGTACTAGCGGGGGGGCCAGCACCCAGTACTTC.

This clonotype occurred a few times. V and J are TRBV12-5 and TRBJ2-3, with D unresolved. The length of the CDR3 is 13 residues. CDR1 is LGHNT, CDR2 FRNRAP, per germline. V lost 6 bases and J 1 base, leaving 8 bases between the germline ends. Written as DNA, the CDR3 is TGTGCTAGTGGCCCCAGTGGCACAGATACGCAGTATTTT. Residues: CASGPSGTDTQYF.